Below, one TCR beta chain is given with its context. Its antigen is still unknown. Each donor's status was that of a healthy bone marrow donor. The PCR contained 60 Vbeta and 13 Jbeta primers. Using immunoSEQ multiplex PCR, the repertoire was profiled, and TCRdb retains in-frame clones only, with some absent. Seen here are some 130,000 clones, 75% to 85% observed once, and the top ten hold about 1.4%. Germline CDR1 and CDR2: MNHEY and SVGAGI. Trimming took 5 bases from V and 10 from J, leaving 18 bases between them. The length of the CDR3 is 15 residues. The data derive from a study of cytomegalovirus exposure and HLA in healthy donors. Study-wide results and limits: Sequence variants that were highly shared formed a cluster that was likely a sequencing artifact. Other equally common chains were less clonally expanded than HLA-associated TCR beta chains, a later analysis showed. Presence/absence analyses assumed roughly uniform sequencing depth across donors, which may not hold.

The receptor was isolated from a middle-aged woman in good health and CMV-seronegative. The rearrangement joins TRBV6-5 to TRBJ1-6; the D is unclear. Sequenced sample: PBMCs. The CDR3 sequence is CASSLSPSGASPLHF. The CDR3 DNA is TGTGCCAGCAGTCTATCCCCATCCGGAGCGTCACCCCTCCACTTT.